Each of the 11 T cell receptor beta chains below was sequenced from the same sample in a study of T cell changes during pregnancy in multiple sclerosis (dated by TCRdb to 2018 to 2020). Libraries came from the immunoSEQ multiplex PCR assay. The immuneACCESS repertoire file appears here via TCRdb, limited to in-frame rearrangements. These files lack a portion of the clones; in checked studies, under half of the deficit traces to unresolved V genes, and the cause of the others is not known. In all, the sample holds over 70,000 clones, and 80% to 95% of those were seen once. The ten largest account for under 2% of the sample. The sample here was peripheral blood, taken in the first trimester of pregnancy. These receptors were collected from a female donor in good health, enrolled as a control in a pregnancy study.

This chain joins TRBV11-2 and TRBJ2-7, with 7 positions matching TRBD1. The germline V gene encodes CDR1 SGHAT and CDR2 FQNNGV. V shed 5 bases and J 6 bases; nucleotides not matched to a gene: 10. The CDR3 sequence is 14 residues long. Written as DNA, the CDR3 is TGTGCCAGCAGCCCGCGACAGGGTTTTAGCGAGCAGTACTTC. Amino acid sequence: CASSPRQGFSEQYF.

This clone was seen just once. The gene calls are TRBV5-1 and TRBJ2-2; D gene ambiguous. In germline, CDR1 is SGHRS, CDR2 YFSETQ. V lost 0 bases and J lost 1, with 7 bases in between. The CDR3 is 15 amino acids. CDR3 in DNA: TGCGCCAGCAGCTTGGGTGACAAGAACACCGGGGAGCTGTTTTTT. The encoded protein is CASSLGDKNTGELFF.

The chain employs TRBV28 and TRBJ2-1; 11 bases fit TRBD2. CDR1 and CDR2 from the germline V gene are MDHEN and SYDVKM. V dropped 5 bases and J dropped 4; count of bases not matched to a gene: 1. CDR3 length: 14 amino acids. The CDR3 spells CASSRLAGYNEQFF. The CDR3 nucleotides read TGTGCCAGCAGTCGACTAGCGGGGTACAATGAGCAGTTCTTC.

The chain joins TRBV14 to TRBJ2-1; D is ambiguous. The CDR3 totals 14 residues. V was cut by 4 bases and J by 1 base, with 8 bases left in between. From germline, CDR1 is SGHDN and CDR2 FVKESK. The CDR3 here is CASSPLLSYNEQFF. In DNA form, the CDR3 reads TGTGCCAGCAGCCCACTGCTTTCCTACAATGAGCAGTTCTTC.

The J gene is TRBJ1-5, the V gene TRBV2, with D uncertain. CDR1 and CDR2 (germline): SNHLY, FYNNEI. There are 13 residues in the CDR3. V was pared by 7 bases and J by 0 bases, with 7 bases between. The CDR3 DNA reads as TGTGCCAGCATGAGGGATAGCAATCAGCCCCAGCATTTT. It codes for CASMRDSNQPQHF.

This chain connects TRBV7-8 to TRBJ1-2, with D possibly TRBD1 on 5 matching bases. The CDR3 loop spans 15 amino acids. Looked up from germline, CDR1 is SGHVS and CDR2 is FQNEAQ. The V gene lost 5 bases and the J gene lost 7 bases, with 20 bases spanning the gap. The CDR3 DNA follows: TGTGCCAGCAGCCCGGACATGGGGCTCGGGGGTGGCTACACCTTC. Translation gives CASSPDMGLGGGYTF. The whole variable domain, remainder taken from reference TRBV7-8 and TRBJ1-2, is GAGVSQSPRYKVAKRGQDVALRCDPISGHVSLFWYQQALGQGPEFLTYFQNEAQLDKSGLPSDRFFAERPEGSVSTLKIQRTQQEDSAVYLCASSPDMGLGGGYTFGSGTRLTVV.

The chain recombines TRBV15 with TRBJ2-7; D might be TRBD2 (6 bases). The CDR3 length is 15 residues. The V end lost 4 bases, the J end lost 4 bases, and 17 bases lay between the germline ends. The germline CDR1 and CDR2 sequences are LNHNV and YYDKDF (reference sequence). This CDR3 reads CATSTPGGGHYEQYF. The CDR3 nucleotides are TGTGCCACCAGCACCCCCGGGGGTGGACATTACGAGCAGTACTTC.

This clone has just one count. The chain uses TRBV4-2 and TRBJ2-3; D possibly corresponds to TRBD2 (5 bases). Germline V gene data show CDR1 as LGHNA and CDR2 as YNFKEQ. V dropped 1 base and J dropped 0 bases, with 11 bases sitting between them. The CDR3 is made up of 16 amino acids. CDR3 nucleotide sequence: TGTGCCAGCAGCCAAGGGGAGACTGAAAGCACAGATACGCAGTATTTT. As protein: CASSQGETESTDTQYF.

In this sample, this clone turned up once. The chain uses TRBV19 and TRBJ2-1, with D possibly being TRBD2 (6 bases). Looked up from germline, CDR1 is LNHDA and CDR2 is SQIVND (reference sequence). V was trimmed by 3 bases and J by 3 bases, leaving 12 bases between them. The CDR3 runs to 15 residues. The CDR3 spells CASSIGGVFYNEQFF. CDR3 in DNA: TGTGCCAGTAGTATCGGCGGGGTTTTCTACAATGAGCAGTTCTTC.

The chain uses TRBV4-1 and TRBJ2-5, with 9 positions matching TRBD2. This CDR3 has 14 amino acids. Germline CDR1 and CDR2: MGHRA and YSYEKL. J was trimmed by 5 bases and V by 4 bases; bases with no gene match: 5. The CDR3 DNA reads TGCGCCAGCAGCCTTATAGCGGGAGCGGAGACCCAGTACTTC. Translating it yields CASSLIAGAETQYF.

CDR3 in DNA: TGCGCCAGCAGCTTGGGATGGGGAGACCAAGAGACCCAGTACTTC. This gives the protein CASSLGWGDQETQYF. This chain uses TRBV5-1 with TRBJ2-5, with a tentative D call TRBD2 (5 bases). CDR1 SGHRS and CDR2 YFSETQ come from the germline V gene. This CDR3 has 15 residues. V dropped 0 bases and J dropped 0 bases, with 9 bases sitting between them.